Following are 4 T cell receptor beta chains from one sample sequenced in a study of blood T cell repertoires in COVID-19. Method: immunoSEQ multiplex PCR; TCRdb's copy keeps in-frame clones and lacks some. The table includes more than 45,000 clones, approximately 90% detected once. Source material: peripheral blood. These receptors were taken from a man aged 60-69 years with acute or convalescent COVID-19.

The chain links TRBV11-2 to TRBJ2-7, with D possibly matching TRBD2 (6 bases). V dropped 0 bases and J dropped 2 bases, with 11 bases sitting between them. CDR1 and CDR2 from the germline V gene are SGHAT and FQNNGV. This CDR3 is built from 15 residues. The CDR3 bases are TGTGCCAGCAGCTTAGATTTAGGCGGGGCCTACGAGCAGTACTTC. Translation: CASSLDLGGAYEQYF.

CDR3 region: CASSLKGAGGYTF. In DNA form, the CDR3 reads TGTGCCAGCAGTTTAAAGGGCGCGGGGGGCTACACCTTC. This chain uses TRBV27 with TRBJ1-2; D gene unclear. The germline V gene encodes CDR1 MNHEY and CDR2 SMNVEV (reference sequence). This CDR3 comprises 13 residues. Trimming removed 2 bases at V and 8 bases at J, with 12 bases between.

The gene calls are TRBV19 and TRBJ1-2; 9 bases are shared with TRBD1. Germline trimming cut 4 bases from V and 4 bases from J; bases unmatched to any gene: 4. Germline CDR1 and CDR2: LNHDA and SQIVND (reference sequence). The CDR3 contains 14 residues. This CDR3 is CASSTTGGTYGYTF. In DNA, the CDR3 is TGTGCCAGTAGTACGACAGGGGGAACCTATGGCTACACCTTC.

The CDR3: CASSQESRVHTEAFF. The CDR3 DNA reads as TGCGCCAGCAGCCAAGAGTCCAGGGTGCACACTGAAGCTTTCTTT. The chain has TRBV4-3 and TRBJ1-1, with a weak D call TRBD1 (5 bases). Germline CDR1 LGHNA, CDR2 YSLEER. The germline V and J ends were trimmed by 0 bases and 3 bases, with 11 bases remaining between them. The CDR3 loop spans 15 amino acids.